These 10 T cell receptor beta chains were sequenced from one sample in a study of shared clonotypes between healthy human individuals. The assay was immunoSEQ multiplex PCR, and TCRdb's table has in-frame clones only and misses some. The sample lists more than 900,000 clones, 70% to 80% occurring once. Sequencing input: memory CD4+ T cells from PBMCs. Subset in this sample: CD45RA-negative fraction. The receptors were sampled from a man between 18 and 29 years old in good health. Some clones in this sample may be carry-over from other donors' samples.

The chain combines TRBV11-2 with TRBJ2-6, with D maybe TRBD1 (5 bases). Germline-derived CDR1 and CDR2 are SGHAT and FQNNGV. The germline V and J ends were trimmed by 3 bases and 0 bases, with 12 bases remaining between them. CDR3 length: 17 residues. In DNA, the CDR3 is TGTGCCAGCAGCTTCCCTAGGGGCGGCTCTGGGGCCAACGTCCTGACTTTC. Protein product: CASSFPRGGSGANVLTF. The complete variable domain, with remaining parts taken from reference TRBV11-2 and TRBJ2-6, reads EAGVAQSPRYKIIEKRQSVAFWCNPISGHATLYWYQQILGQGPKLLIQFQNNGVVDDSQLPKDRFSAERLKGVDSTLKIQPAKLEDSAVYLCASSFPRGGSGANVLTFGAGSRLTVL.

The chain is built from TRBV9 and TRBJ1-3; 9 bases are shared with TRBD1. This CDR3 contains 18 residues. CDR1 SGDLS and CDR2 YYNGEE come from the germline V gene. V trimming: 3 bases; J trimming: 0 bases; junction bases outside the gene matches: 10. CDR3 protein: CASSGTRTGALSGNTIYF. The CDR3 bases are TGTGCCAGCAGCGGAACCAGGACAGGGGCTCTCTCTGGAAACACCATATATTTT.

This clone appeared many times. The chain combines TRBV6-1 with TRBJ2-3; the D gene is possibly TRBD2 (6 bases). This CDR3 has 17 residues. CDR1 and CDR2 (germline): MNHNS, SASEGT. V lost 1 base to trimming and J lost 2 bases, with 16 bases between them. CDR3 in amino acids: CASSEDFWRGSTDTQYF. CDR3 coding DNA: TGTGCCAGCAGTGAAGATTTTTGGCGGGGATCCACAGATACGCAGTATTTT.

Concerning this clone itself: At the DNA level, this CDR3 is encoded by other sequences in the same sample as well. This sequence joins TRBV5-4 and TRBJ2-1, with 9 nucleotides matching TRBD2. In germline, CDR1 is SGHNT, CDR2 YYREEE (reference sequence). V lost 4 bases and J lost 4; bases outside the gene matches: 6. The CDR3 is 15 amino acids. CDR3 sequence (DNA): TGTGCCAGCAGCCTCGATAGCGGGAGTTACAATGAGCAGTTCTTC. Its protein is CASSLDSGSYNEQFF.

This clone was seen ten or more times. The sample contains more than one DNA sequence encoding this CDR3. The chain recombines TRBV9 with TRBJ2-5, with TRBD2 as a possible D gene (5 bases). V was pared by 0 bases and J by 4 bases, with 7 bases between. The V gene's germline CDR1 is SGDLS and CDR2 YYNGEE. This CDR3 spans 13 amino acids. The CDR3 region is CASSVGRGETQYF. The CDR3 bases are TGTGCCAGCAGCGTAGGACGGGGAGAGACCCAGTACTTC.

The chain is built from TRBV12-2 and TRBJ1-3. TRBV12-2 is annotated as a pseudogene. This CDR3 region has 15 residues. CDR3 bases: TGTGCAAGTCGCCCGGGAGACAGGACAGGAAACACCATATATTTT. Amino acids: CASRPGDRTGNTIYF.

This clone was seen a handful of times. This chain connects TRBV30 to TRBJ2-5; no definite D call. With 0 bases removed from V and 5 bases from J, the gap between germline ends came to 10 bases. The CDR3 is 13 residues long. Germline CDR1 and CDR2: GTSNPN and SVGIG (reference sequence). CDR3 sequence reads: CAWSVRAVETQYF. In DNA, the CDR3 is TGTGCCTGGAGTGTACGGGCTGTCGAGACCCAGTACTTC.

As concerns this clone: A far larger clone is only one base removed, so a read error is likely. The chain has TRBV7-9 and TRBJ2-7, with 8 bases identical to TRBD1. The germline CDR1 and CDR2 sequences are SEHNR and FQNEAQ (reference sequence). CDR3 length equals 19 residues. CDR3 DNA sequence: TGTACCAGCAGCTTAGCGGTGAGAACAGGGGGACTGGGGTCCTACGAGCAGTACTTC. This sequence encodes CTSSLAVRTGGLGSYEQYF.

V usage is TRBV29-1 and J usage is TRBJ1-3; D perhaps matches TRBD1 (5 bases). Deletions cut 7 bases from V and 4 bases from J, with 17 bases between. Germline CDR1 and CDR2: SQVTM and ANQGSEA. The CDR3 sequence is 14 residues long. This chain's CDR3 is CSASGGARGNTIYF. The CDR3 nucleotides read TGCAGCGCGTCGGGAGGGGCGAGGGGAAACACCATATATTTT.

In nucleotides, the CDR3 is TGTGCCAGCTCGACGACAAGGGCCTACGAGCAGTACTTC. This translates into CASSTTRAYEQYF. The chain uses TRBV18 and TRBJ2-7, with unresolved D. The germline V and J ends were trimmed by 6 bases and 2 bases, with 11 bases remaining between them. This CDR3 is built from 13 residues. CDR1 and CDR2 from the germline V gene are KGHSH and LQKENI.